A single TCR beta chain is shown here with its context. V lost 4 bases and J lost 2; bases outside the gene matches: 7. The germline V gene encodes CDR1 MNHNS and CDR2 SASEGT. The CDR3 is made up of 17 amino acids. This record comes from a study of technical replicates of blood from several donors. Measured with immunoSEQ multiplex PCR; TCRdb has only the in-frame clones, and not every one. Among more than 65,000 clones, roughly 97% were seen once, and the ten largest hold roughly 0.35%. The sample taken for sequencing was T cells isolated from PBMCs. This sequence originates from a human donor in good health. The chain carries TRBV6-1 and TRBJ2-5; 13 bases are shared with TRBD2. The CDR3 region has the DNA TGTGCCAGCAGTGGACGACTAGCGGGAGGCGTACAAGAGACCCAGTACTTC. Protein sequence: CASSGRLAGGVQETQYF.